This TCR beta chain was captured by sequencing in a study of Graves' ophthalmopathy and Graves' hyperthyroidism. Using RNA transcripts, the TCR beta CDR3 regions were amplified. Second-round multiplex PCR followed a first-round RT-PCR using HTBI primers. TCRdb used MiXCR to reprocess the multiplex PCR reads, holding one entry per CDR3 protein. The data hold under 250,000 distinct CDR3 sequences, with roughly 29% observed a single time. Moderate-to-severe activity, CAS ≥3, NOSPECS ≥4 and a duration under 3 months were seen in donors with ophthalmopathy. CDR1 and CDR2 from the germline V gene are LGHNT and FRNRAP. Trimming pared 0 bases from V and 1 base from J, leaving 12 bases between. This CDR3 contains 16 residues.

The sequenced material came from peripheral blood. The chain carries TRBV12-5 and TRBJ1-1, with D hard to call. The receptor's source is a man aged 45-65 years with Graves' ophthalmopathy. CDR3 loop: CASGLVLGRANTEAFF. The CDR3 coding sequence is TGTGCTAGTGGTTTGGTACTTGGCAGAGCGAACACTGAAGCTTTCTTT.